This T cell receptor beta chain was identified during a study of Tregs in tolerant kidney transplant recipients (dated by TCRdb to about 2019). Some background on the complete study: The transplants used related donors with nonmyeloablative bone marrow transplantation, and mixed chimerism in the human trials was transient. Activated donor B cells were generated over approximately 10 days on irradiated CD40L-expressing 3T3 cells in the presence of cyclosporin A and IL-4. During sorting of primary belatacept mixed lymphocyte reaction cultures, recipient cells were distinguished from donor cells with antibodies. Once the B cell culture was finished, the cells were sorted into two populations: CD4+CD8-CD25+CD127- and CD4+CD8-4-1BB+CD40L-. Before combined kidney and bone marrow transplantation, this study identified donor-specific regulatory T cells using TCRbeta sequencing and then followed those same cells after transplant. Sorted recipient Tregs were cultured with irradiated activated donor B cells plus IL-2 for less than 20 days, with restimulation on day 11. Additional Treg samples were obtained by sorting recipient CD4+CD25+CD127- cells from a roughly 3-day mixed lymphocyte reaction with belatacept, in some cases after a subsequent approximately 5-day donor restimulation.

Overall results and qualifications from the work: Donor-specific Treg expansion was found to exceed global Treg expansion in tolerant patients, suggesting antigen-driven rather than nonspecific expansion. PCR primers changed over time for some patients, so nucleotide-level comparison across those patients' samples was not possible. Because only a small number of patients were included, the study had limitations, and the results will need to be validated in larger populations as well as under other immunosuppression protocols. Expanding Tregs with activated donor B cells appeared to identify the most biologically relevant and donor-specific TCRbeta repertoire. Biological reproducibility was not examined directly, but technical replication error appeared to be minimal.

The patients were a few recipients of combined kidney and bone marrow transplants from the ITN036ST trial, and samples were available only for these trial subjects. Healthy control blood was processed to PBMCs by Ficoll density gradient and cryopreserved, and patient PBMCs were collected before and after transplant. This clone counts as large (0.1 to 1%). The antigen this receptor binds is unknown. The sample holds no much larger clone one base away, and base qualities are not on file. The same CDR3 arises from other DNA sequences in this sample as well. For TCRbeta CDR3 sequencing, genomic DNA was extracted from sorted cells using the QIAGEN DNeasy Blood and Tissue Kit. Through immunoSEQ, high-throughput TCRbeta CDR3 sequencing was done commercially, including PCR amplification with internal controls and bias correction. Per the original workflow: Unique productive TCRbeta sequences were defined by CDR3 nucleotide sequence where primers matched, otherwise by CDR3 amino acid sequence with Vbeta and Jbeta genes. A sequence counted as donor-reactive if, in CFSE-low cells, the sequence had a frequency of at least 0.01% and was expanded at least 5-fold compared with unstimulated cells. Repertoire divergence was quantified by Jensen-Shannon divergence calculated from the top 100 TCRbeta sequences ranked by frequency. For samples with multiple sequencing runs, sorting error was corrected separately for each run before the runs were pooled. Here the immuneACCESS table is served through TCRdb, limited to in-frame sequences with V and J called. Missing clones are a known gap in these copies; in checked studies unresolved V genes cover under half, and the rest lacks a known reason. V and J calls and clone size come straight from that table; D and trimming were deduced from the DNA. The table for this sample lists 400 or so clones; 40% to 50% of them were counted only once. The ten largest clones add up to less than 70% of the sample.

According to the germline V gene, CDR1 reads SQVTM and CDR2 reads ANQGSEA. Spanning cysteine to phenylalanine, the CDR3 consists of 13 amino acids. The DNA shown is the 39-base CDR3, in frame from base 1. Deletion took 0 bases off V and 8 bases off J, with a span of 11 bases between the germline ends. This sequence uses TRBV29-1 and TRBJ2-1, with an unclear D gene assignment. The sequence derives from a human patient who received a combined kidney and bone marrow transplant. Once a transplant has taken place, some T cells may be donor derived. Sequences were obtained from Tregs from blood cultured with allogeneic cells. The DNA sequence is as follows: TGCAGCGTTGAAGATCCCACGGGCTATGAGCAGTTCTTC. It codes for CSVEDPTGYEQFF.